This TCR beta chain derives from a study of blood T cell repertoires in COVID-19. Study-wide background: PBMCs, B-cell-depleted T cells, or T cells provided the cDNA or gDNA that made up the material.

This clone was found many times. Between the trimmed V and J ends, which lost 1 base and 2 bases, there was a span of 9 bases. CDR3 length: 14 residues. The germline CDR1 and CDR2 sequences are SGHTA and FQGNSA. Assay used: immunoSEQ multiplex PCR; TCRdb lists only in-frame clones, some missing. The sample holds 250,000 to 350,000 clones, roughly 88% seen once. The chain links TRBV7-2 to TRBJ2-7; D call uncertain. The sample was peripheral blood. The receptor was isolated from a woman aged 45 to 65 with acute or convalescent COVID-19. The CDR3 nucleotides are TGTGCCAGCAGCTTAGTGACAAGAACCTACGAGCAGTACTTC. This encodes CASSLVTRTYEQYF.